This TCR beta chain stems from a study of beta chain features in type 1 diabetes. General observations from the study: Within each of all four CD4+ subsets, Type 1 diabetes patients had TCRB CDR3s that were moderately but significantly shorter.

This clone was observed a few times. Its cognate antigen is unknown. The CDR3 consists of 15 residues. V lost 5 bases to trimming and J lost 5 bases; unmatched junction nucleotides: 8. Germline loops: CDR1 SGHTA, CDR2 FQGNSA. Sequencing targeted expressed TCRB transcripts, as all isolated RNA had been reverse transcribed. Sequencing used immunoSEQ multiplex PCR; TCRdb keeps in-frame clones, though not all of them. The sample shows hundreds of thousands of clones, approximately 15% of them seen only once. The clonotype was recovered from a man younger than 40 in good health. What was sequenced was naive CD4+ T cells from blood. The chain recombines TRBV7-2 with TRBJ2-5; TRBD2 aligns across 10 bases. Here the CDR3 reads CASSRASGSLETQYF. CDR3 bases: TGTGCCAGCAGCCGCGCTAGCGGGAGTCTGGAGACCCAGTACTTC.